This TCR beta chain was retrieved from a study of blood T cell repertoires in COVID-19. Study as a whole: Sites across the United States, Italy and Spain contributed samples from acute and convalescent COVID-19. T cells, B-cell-depleted T cells, or PBMCs supplied cDNA or gDNA.

In the source study's methods: For nucleated cells, counts were estimated from reference gene primer amplification. The table came from immunoSEQ multiplex PCR; TCRdb's copy has only in-frame clones and leaves some out. That table gives V, J and clone size, and the DNA gave D and trimming. Of more than 400,000 clones listed, approximately 85% are singletons. Trimming cost V 4 bases and J 1 base, with 14 bases left between them. The germline CDR1 and CDR2 sequences are SGDLS and YYNGEE. This CDR3 region has 15 residues. The V and J genes are TRBV9 and TRBJ1-1; D possibly corresponds to TRBD1 (6 bases). The sequencing sample was made of peripheral blood. This TCR was recovered from a human donor in a cohort sampled during active COVID-19. The chain's CDR3 is CASSILTGTNTEAFF. For the CDR3, the DNA is TGTGCCAGCAGCATCCTGACAGGAACGAACACTGAAGCTTTCTTT. Complete variable domain (other parts from reference TRBV9 and TRBJ1-1): DSGVTQTPKHLITATGQRVTLRCSPRSGDLSVYWYQQSLDQGLQFLIQYYNGEERAKGNILERFSAQQFPDLHSELNLSSLELGDSALYFCASSILTGTNTEAFFGQGTRLTVV.